This TCR beta chain derives from a study of blood T cell repertoires in COVID-19. Overall study context: From the United States, Italy and Spain came samples of acute and convalescent COVID-19. T cells, B-cell-depleted T cells, or PBMCs supplied cDNA or gDNA.

Data came from immunoSEQ multiplex PCR; TCRdb stores just in-frame clones and leaves some out. The sample holds roughly 43,000 clones, 80% to 90% seen once. Deletions cut 4 bases from V and 0 bases from J, with 9 bases between. CDR1 ENHRY and CDR2 SYGVKD come from the germline V gene. The CDR3 runs 14 residues. The TCR was taken from a man between 60 and 70 years old with active COVID-19. This chain joins TRBV10-3 and TRBJ1-1; weak D call: TRBD1 (6 bases). Sample: peripheral blood. This chain's CDR3 is CAISGTAMNTEAFF. DNA for the CDR3: TGTGCCATCAGTGGGACAGCAATGAACACTGAAGCTTTCTTT.